This paragraph covers one T cell receptor beta chain sequence. What it recognizes is unknown. This specimen belongs to a study of blood T cells in healthy people across ages. Study-level points and caveats: A strong correlation between TCR beta diversity and naive T cell percentage was seen.

The donors, aged roughly 6 to 90, were healthy Caucasians from Russia. Sample-barcoded 5' priming and a J-beta primer mix drove a second PCR of about 6 to 12 cycles. TCRdb called the 5' RACE reads again in MiXCR, with one record for every CDR3 protein. This sample has around 800,000 distinct CDR3 sequences; under 30% occur once, and the top ten carry 3%. These data are also associated with another study on T cells of mothers and their children.

The TCR was taken from a boy aged 5-17 years in good health. Material: blood.

CDR3 nucleotides: TGCGCCAGCAGCTTGGCCTTAGGGGGCCCCGGGGAGCTGTTTTTT. Its translation: CASSLALGGPGELFF. The chain carries TRBV5-1 and TRBJ2-2, with TRBD1 identical over 7 bases. Germline V gene data show CDR1 as SGHRS and CDR2 as YFSETQ. This CDR3 spans 15 amino acids. J lost 6 bases, V lost 0 bases, and 5 bases had no gene match.